The clone carrying this TCR beta chain has more than one count but fewer than ten. Antigen unknown. This sample stems from a study of blood T cells in healthy people across ages. PCR was performed a second time for roughly 7 to 11 cycles using a sample-barcoded 5' primer and a J-beta primer mix. TCRdb used MiXCR to reprocess the 5' RACE reads, holding one entry per CDR3 protein. The table shows 550,000 to 700,000 distinct CDR3 sequences, with about 25% occurring only once. Germline CDR1 MGHDK, CDR2 SYGVNS. The CDR3 has 12 amino acids. The junction had 6 bases not matched to a gene; V was cut back by 9 bases and J by 6 bases. General study results and limits: Percentage of naive T cells showed a strong correlation with TCR beta diversity.

Sequencing used blood. The clonotype was recovered from a woman between 70 and 85 years old in good health. The chain joins TRBV25-1 to TRBJ1-2; 8 bases map to TRBD1. CDR3 sequence reads: CASNRGGDGYTF. The DNA for the CDR3 is TGTGCCAGTAACAGGGGGGGAGATGGCTACACCTTC.